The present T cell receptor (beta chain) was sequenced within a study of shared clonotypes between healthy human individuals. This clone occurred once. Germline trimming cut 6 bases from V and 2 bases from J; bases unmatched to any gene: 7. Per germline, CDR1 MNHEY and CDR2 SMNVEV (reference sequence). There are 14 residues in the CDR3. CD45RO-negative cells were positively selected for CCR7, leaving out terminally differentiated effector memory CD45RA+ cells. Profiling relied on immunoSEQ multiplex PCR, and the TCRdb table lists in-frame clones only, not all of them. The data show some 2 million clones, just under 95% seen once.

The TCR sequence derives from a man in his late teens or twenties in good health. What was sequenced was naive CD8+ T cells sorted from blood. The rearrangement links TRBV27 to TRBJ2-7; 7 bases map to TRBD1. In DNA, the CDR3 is TGTGCCAGCAGCCCGACAGGGAAAACCTACGAGCAGTACTTC. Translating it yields CASSPTGKTYEQYF.